A selection of T cell receptor beta chains follows, all from one sample in a study of early T cells in non-severe SARS-CoV-2 infection. Each CDR3 protein gets one entry after TCRdb re-called the 5' RACE reads with MiXCR. The repertoire holds 75,000 or so distinct CDR3 sequences, with 11% to 15% as singletons. Input material: whole blood. The receptors come from an adult who was a healthcare worker with PCR-confirmed SARS-CoV-2 infection or an uninfected control (not recorded which). CDR3s include the opening cysteine and the closing phenylalanine or tryptophan. A D gene is named only where the DNA matches it firmly. Clone size is shown for a subset of rows, as once, few, many or a class of expanded clone.

CDR3 length: 15
V gene: TRBV6-6
J gene: TRBJ2-5
D gene: TRBD1
clone size: -
CDR3 protein: CASRRTRDRGETQYF
CDR3 DNA: TGTGCCAGCAGGCGAACCCGGGACAGGGGGGAGACCCAGTACTTC

CDR3 length: 15
V gene: TRBV11-2
J gene: TRBJ1-2
D gene: TRBD1
clone size: -
CDR3 protein: CASSSHRGISFGYTF
CDR3 DNA: TGTGCCAGCAGCTCCCACAGGGGGATATCGTTTGGCTACACCTTC

CDR3 length: 14
V gene: TRBV4-3
J gene: TRBJ1-6
D gene: -
clone size: -
CDR3 protein: CASSQVQGNSPLHF
CDR3 DNA: TGCGCCAGCAGCCAAGTACAGGGCAATTCACCCCTCCACTTT

CDR3 length: 15
V gene: TRBV19
J gene: TRBJ2-3
D gene: -
clone size: few
CDR3 protein: CASSPSPPSTDTQYF
CDR3 DNA: TGTGCCAGTAGTCCCAGCCCTCCAAGCACAGATACGCAGTATTTT

CDR3 length: 15
V gene: TRBV4-3
J gene: TRBJ1-1
D gene: -
clone size: -
CDR3 protein: CASSQDAAANTEAFF
CDR3 DNA: TGCGCCAGCAGCCAAGATGCAGCCGCGAACACTGAAGCTTTCTTT

CDR3 length: 14
V gene: TRBV5-1
J gene: TRBJ2-5
D gene: TRBD1
clone size: many
CDR3 protein: CASSWGQGRETQYF
CDR3 DNA: TGCGCCAGCAGCTGGGGACAGGGGCGAGAGACCCAGTACTTC

CDR3 length: 15
V gene: TRBV12-3/TRBV12-4
J gene: TRBJ2-1
D gene: -
clone size: -
CDR3 protein: CASRPSGQTRIEQFF
CDR3 DNA: TGTGCCAGCAGACCAAGCGGGCAAACTCGCATTGAGCAGTTCTTC

CDR3 length: 15
V gene: TRBV18
J gene: TRBJ2-7
D gene: -
clone size: -
CDR3 protein: CASSPLRDRHHEQYF
CDR3 DNA: TGTGCCAGCTCACCCCTCCGGGACCGACACCACGAGCAGTACTTC

CDR3 length: 15
V gene: TRBV18
J gene: TRBJ1-4
D gene: -
clone size: -
CDR3 protein: CASSPAGGGYEKLFF
CDR3 DNA: TGTGCCAGCTCACCGGCCGGGGGGGGCTACGAAAAACTGTTTTTT

CDR3 length: 14
V gene: TRBV18
J gene: TRBJ2-4
D gene: TRBD1
clone size: -
CDR3 protein: CASSPDRVGDIQYF
CDR3 DNA: TGTGCCAGCTCACCGGACAGGGTGGGAGACATTCAGTACTTC

CDR3 length: 16
V gene: TRBV7-9
J gene: TRBJ2-3
D gene: TRBD1
clone size: -
CDR3 protein: CASSLEQGSSTDTQYF
CDR3 DNA: TGTGCCAGCAGCTTAGAACAGGGGTCAAGCACAGATACGCAGTATTTT

CDR3 length: 14
V gene: TRBV3-1
J gene: TRBJ2-3
D gene: -
clone size: many
CDR3 protein: CASSQLLATDTQYF
CDR3 DNA: TGTGCCAGCAGCCAACTACTAGCTACAGATACGCAGTATTTT

CDR3 length: 13
V gene: TRBV20-1
J gene: TRBJ2-7
D gene: -
clone size: -
CDR3 protein: CSARDDSSYEQYF
CDR3 DNA: TGCAGTGCTAGAGATGACAGCAGCTACGAGCAGTACTTC

CDR3 length: 16
V gene: TRBV18
J gene: TRBJ1-4
D gene: -
clone size: few
CDR3 protein: CASSPYPSATNEKLFF
CDR3 DNA: TGTGCCAGCTCACCATATCCGAGCGCAACTAATGAAAAACTGTTTTTT

CDR3 length: 12
V gene: TRBV29-1
J gene: TRBJ1-1
D gene: -
clone size: -
CDR3 protein: CSVERGQGEAFF
CDR3 DNA: TGCAGCGTTGAGAGAGGGCAGGGTGAAGCTTTCTTT

CDR3 length: 14
V gene: TRBV28
J gene: TRBJ2-3
D gene: TRBD1
clone size: -
CDR3 protein: CASSVTGVGDTQYF
CDR3 DNA: TGTGCCAGCAGTGTAACAGGGGTGGGAGATACGCAGTATTTT

CDR3 length: 13
V gene: TRBV5-1
J gene: TRBJ1-1
D gene: -
clone size: few
CDR3 protein: CASTLALDTEAFF
CDR3 DNA: TGCGCCAGCACGTTGGCTCTGGACACTGAAGCTTTCTTT

CDR3 length: 13
V gene: TRBV3-1
J gene: TRBJ1-1
D gene: -
clone size: -
CDR3 protein: CASSQVRNTEAFF
CDR3 DNA: TGTGCCAGCAGCCAAGTTCGTAACACTGAAGCTTTCTTT

CDR3 length: 20
V gene: TRBV29-1
J gene: TRBJ2-3
D gene: TRBD2
clone size: -
CDR3 protein: CSVEALGLAGGFSPTDTQYF
CDR3 DNA: TGCAGCGTTGAGGCCCTTGGACTAGCGGGGGGTTTCTCTCCCACAGATACGCAGTATTTT

CDR3 length: 14
V gene: TRBV10-2
J gene: TRBJ1-1
D gene: -
clone size: many
CDR3 protein: CASSELVKNTEAFF
CDR3 DNA: TGCGCCAGCAGTGAGTTGGTGAAGAACACTGAAGCTTTCTTT

CDR3 length: 15
V gene: TRBV11-3
J gene: TRBJ2-1
D gene: -
clone size: few
CDR3 protein: CASSLVSMDYNEQFF
CDR3 DNA: TGTGCCAGCAGCTTAGTTTCAATGGACTACAATGAGCAGTTCTTC

CDR3 length: 12
V gene: TRBV3-1
J gene: TRBJ2-7
D gene: -
clone size: few
CDR3 protein: CASSQAGYEQYF
CDR3 DNA: TGTGCCAGCAGCCAAGCGGGTTACGAGCAGTACTTC

CDR3 length: 16
V gene: TRBV9
J gene: TRBJ2-1
D gene: -
clone size: few
CDR3 protein: CASNPEKGGGDRKQFF
CDR3 DNA: TGTGCCAGCAACCCTGAGAAGGGTGGGGGTGACCGGAAGCAGTTCTTC